Listed below are T cell receptor beta chains from one sample, sequenced in a study of cytomegalovirus exposure and HLA in healthy donors. Measured with immunoSEQ multiplex PCR; TCRdb has only the in-frame clones, and not every one. The sample yields 50,000 to 55,000 clones, roughly four fifths seen once. Sequencing was carried out using PBMCs. These receptors came from a boy younger than 18 in good health and CMV-seropositive. Both conserved end residues are part of each CDR3. D genes are given only for firm matches. The size of a clone is reported for some rows only, either as once, few or many, or as a class for expanded clones.

CDR3 length: 13; D gene: .; clone size: .; V gene: TRBV10-2; J gene: TRBJ1-5; CDR3 DNA: TGCGCCAGCAGTGAACGACTTGGTCAGCCCCAGCATTTT; CDR3 protein: CASSERLGQPQHF
CDR3 length: 16; D gene: TRBD1; clone size: few; V gene: TRBV7-3; J gene: TRBJ2-3; CDR3 DNA: TGTGCCAGCAGCACCACCGGGACAGGGAGTACAGATACGCAGTATTTT; CDR3 protein: CASSTTGTGSTDTQYF
CDR3 length: 13; D gene: TRBD1; clone size: .; V gene: TRBV6-5; J gene: TRBJ2-5; CDR3 DNA: TGTGCCAGCTCCAGGGACAGGGGGGAGACCCAGTACTTC; CDR3 protein: CASSRDRGETQYF
CDR3 length: 14; D gene: TRBD1; clone size: .; V gene: TRBV29-1; J gene: TRBJ1-2; CDR3 DNA: TGCAGCGTTGGAATTTGGGGGCAGGGGGATGGCTACACCTTC; CDR3 protein: CSVGIWGQGDGYTF
CDR3 length: 14; D gene: .; clone size: .; V gene: TRBV11-2; J gene: TRBJ2-5; CDR3 DNA: TGTGCCAGCAGCTTCGCGGACAGCCCAGAGACCCAGTACTTC; CDR3 protein: CASSFADSPETQYF
CDR3 length: 13; D gene: .; clone size: .; V gene: TRBV6-6; J gene: TRBJ2-3; CDR3 DNA: TGTGCCAGCAGAACAACGACTGCCGATACGCAGTATTTT; CDR3 protein: CASRTTTADTQYF
CDR3 length: 19; D gene: TRBD1; clone size: .; V gene: TRBV14; J gene: TRBJ2-7; CDR3 DNA: TGTGCCAGCAGCCAAGGGGGAATCAACAGGGGGCCTGCCGGCTACGAGCAGTACTTC; CDR3 protein: CASSQGGINRGPAGYEQYF
CDR3 length: 14; D gene: .; clone size: .; V gene: TRBV14; J gene: TRBJ2-2; CDR3 DNA: TGTGCCAGCAGGAAAGATTGGGGCCCCGGGGAGCTGTTTTTT; CDR3 protein: CASRKDWGPGELFF
CDR3 length: 11; D gene: .; clone size: .; V gene: TRBV10-3; J gene: TRBJ2-7; CDR3 DNA: TGTGCCATCAGTAATACCTACGAGCAGTACTTC; CDR3 protein: CAISNTYEQYF
CDR3 length: 14; D gene: .; clone size: .; V gene: TRBV7-3; J gene: TRBJ2-2; CDR3 DNA: TGTGCCAGCAGCTCCCCAGGTCTGCCCGGGGAGCTGTTTTTT; CDR3 protein: CASSSPGLPGELFF
CDR3 length: 12; D gene: .; clone size: .; V gene: TRBV10-1; J gene: TRBJ2-3; CDR3 DNA: TGCGCCAGCAGTGGAGGCACAGATACGCAGTATTTT; CDR3 protein: CASSGGTDTQYF
CDR3 length: 15; D gene: TRBD1; clone size: .; V gene: TRBV15; J gene: TRBJ1-6; CDR3 DNA: TGTGCCACCACCTCAGACAGGGAAGGAAGATCACCCCTCCACTTT; CDR3 protein: CATTSDREGRSPLHF
CDR3 length: 16; D gene: .; clone size: once; V gene: TRBV6-1; J gene: TRBJ1-4; CDR3 DNA: TGTGCCAGCAGTGAAGCCAGCGGGGGTCCTTTTGAAAAACTGTTTTTT; CDR3 protein: CASSEASGGPFEKLFF
CDR3 length: 15; D gene: TRBD2; clone size: .; V gene: TRBV19; J gene: TRBJ2-1; CDR3 DNA: TGTGCCAGTAGGAGCGCTAGCGGGGGGGGTTATGAGCAGTTCTTC; CDR3 protein: CASRSASGGGYEQFF
CDR3 length: 13; D gene: .; clone size: .; V gene: TRBV5-1; J gene: TRBJ1-1; CDR3 DNA: TGCGCCAGCAGCTTCGGAGGCGGGAATGAAGCTTTCTTT; CDR3 protein: CASSFGGGNEAFF
CDR3 length: 15; D gene: TRBD2; clone size: .; V gene: TRBV5-1; J gene: TRBJ2-5; CDR3 DNA: TGCGCCAGCACCCCGGGACTAGCGGTCAAAGAGACCCAGTACTTC; CDR3 protein: CASTPGLAVKETQYF
CDR3 length: 13; D gene: .; clone size: .; V gene: TRBV5-5; J gene: TRBJ2-7; CDR3 DNA: TGTGCCAGCAGCACGGGAGCTGAATACGAGCAGTACTTC; CDR3 protein: CASSTGAEYEQYF
CDR3 length: 15; D gene: TRBD1; clone size: .; V gene: TRBV27; J gene: TRBJ2-5; CDR3 DNA: TGTGCCAGCAGGACCGGGACAGAGCTTCAAGAGACCCAGTACTTC; CDR3 protein: CASRTGTELQETQYF
CDR3 length: 15; D gene: TRBD2; clone size: .; V gene: TRBV27; J gene: TRBJ2-7; CDR3 DNA: TGTGCCAGCAGTCAGACTAGCGGGGGATCCTACGAGCAGTACTTC; CDR3 protein: CASSQTSGGSYEQYF